This TCR beta chain was sequenced in a study of T cell repertoires in cytomegalovirus infection. TCRdb independently ran MiXCR on the reads; one entry per CDR3 protein. The table has some 680,000 distinct CDR3 sequences, under 40% seen once; the top ten hold more than 2.5%. This CDR3 has 15 amino acids. Trimming removed 5 bases from V and 0 bases from J; junction bases left unmatched: 7. This receptor was taken from a human donor in good health (CMV status not recorded). Some clones in this sample may be carry-over from other donors' samples. Source material: PBMCs. V gene TRBV12-3 or TRBV12-4 combines with J gene TRBJ2-7, with 7 bases identical to TRBD2. CDR3 nucleotides: TGTGCCAGCAGTCCAGGCGGGACTATCTCCTACGAGCAGTACTTC. It encodes CASSPGGTISYEQYF.